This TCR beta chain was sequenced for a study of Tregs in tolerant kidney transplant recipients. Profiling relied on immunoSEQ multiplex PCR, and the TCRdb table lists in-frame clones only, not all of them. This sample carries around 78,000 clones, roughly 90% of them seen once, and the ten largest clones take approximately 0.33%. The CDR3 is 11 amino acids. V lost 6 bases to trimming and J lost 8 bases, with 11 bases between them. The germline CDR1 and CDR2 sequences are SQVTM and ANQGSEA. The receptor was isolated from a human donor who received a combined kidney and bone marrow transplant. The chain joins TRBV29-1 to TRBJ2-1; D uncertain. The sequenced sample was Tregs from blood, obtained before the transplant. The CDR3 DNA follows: TGCAGCGTCGTCGTTTTTGATGAGCAGTTCTTC. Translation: CSVVVFDEQFF.